The rows below give T cell receptor beta chains drawn from one sample of a study of blood T cell repertoires in COVID-19. Sequencing used immunoSEQ multiplex PCR; TCRdb keeps in-frame clones, though not all of them. The top ten clones hold around 10% of a sample with under 150,000 clones, more than 80% of them seen once. The sample comprised peripheral blood. The receptors were sampled from a woman at least 80 years old in a cohort sampled during active or convalescent COVID-19. The CDR3 runs from the conserved cysteine through the conserved F or W. The order of the fields is J gene, V gene, clone size, D gene, CDR3 protein, CDR3 DNA. A D gene is named only where the DNA matches it firmly. Rows may omit the clone size; those that give it use once, few, many or a size class.

j_call: TRBJ1-4
v_call: TRBV11-2
clone_size: .
d_call: TRBD1
cdr3_aa: CASSSKLDRGEKLFF
cdr3_nt: TGTGCCAGCAGCTCAAAGCTGGACAGGGGTGAAAAACTGTTTTTT

j_call: TRBJ1-2
v_call: TRBV15
clone_size: few
d_call: .
cdr3_aa: CATSREGGYGYTF
cdr3_nt: TGTGCCACCAGCAGAGAGGGAGGCTATGGCTACACCTTC

j_call: TRBJ1-2
v_call: TRBV28
clone_size: once
d_call: .
cdr3_aa: CASSWRGYGYTF
cdr3_nt: TGTGCCAGCAGTTGGCGCGGGTATGGCTACACCTTC

j_call: TRBJ1-2
v_call: TRBV15
clone_size: .
d_call: TRBD1
cdr3_aa: CATSDPTGANYGYTF
cdr3_nt: TGTGCCACCAGCGACCCGACAGGGGCAAACTATGGCTACACCTTC

j_call: TRBJ1-2
v_call: TRBV6-5
clone_size: .
d_call: .
cdr3_aa: CASSYSAGSPYGYTF
cdr3_nt: TGTGCCAGCAGTTACAGCGCGGGGTCCCCCTATGGCTACACCTTC

j_call: TRBJ2-1
v_call: TRBV20-1
clone_size: .
d_call: .
cdr3_aa: CSAIGGNEQFF
cdr3_nt: TGCAGTGCTATTGGAGGGAATGAGCAGTTCTTC

j_call: TRBJ1-2
v_call: TRBV15
clone_size: .
d_call: .
cdr3_aa: CATSRGNVLANYGYTF
cdr3_nt: TGTGCCACCAGCAGAGGAAATGTATTAGCTAACTATGGCTACACCTTC

j_call: TRBJ2-3
v_call: TRBV6-2/TRBV6-3
clone_size: .
d_call: TRBD2
cdr3_aa: CASSELPGLAGPYTDTQYF
cdr3_nt: TGTGCCAGCAGCGAATTACCGGGACTAGCGGGACCCTACACAGATACGCAGTATTTT

j_call: TRBJ2-2
v_call: TRBV29-1
clone_size: .
d_call: .
cdr3_aa: CSVPKTNTGELFF
cdr3_nt: TGCAGCGTTCCTAAAACGAACACCGGGGAGCTGTTTTTT

j_call: TRBJ2-2
v_call: TRBV18
clone_size: once
d_call: TRBD1
cdr3_aa: CASSPGQGAVGELFF
cdr3_nt: TGTGCCAGCTCACCAGGACAGGGGGCCGTCGGGGAGCTGTTTTTT

j_call: TRBJ2-1
v_call: TRBV19
clone_size: few
d_call: .
cdr3_aa: CASRTPQGYNEQFF
cdr3_nt: TGTGCCAGTAGGACTCCTCAGGGCTACAATGAGCAGTTCTTC

j_call: TRBJ2-1
v_call: TRBV4-3
clone_size: .
d_call: TRBD1
cdr3_aa: CASSSGQGRVNEQFF
cdr3_nt: TGCGCCAGCAGCTCGGGACAGGGGCGCGTCAATGAGCAGTTCTTC

j_call: TRBJ1-2
v_call: TRBV30
clone_size: .
d_call: TRBD1
cdr3_aa: CAWSVQGDGYTF
cdr3_nt: TGTGCCTGGAGTGTACAGGGGGATGGCTACACCTTC

j_call: TRBJ2-5
v_call: TRBV3-1/TRBV3-2
clone_size: few
d_call: TRBD1
cdr3_aa: CASRLTGKETQYF
cdr3_nt: TGTGCCAGCAGACTGACAGGGAAAGAGACCCAGTACTTC

j_call: TRBJ1-5
v_call: TRBV27
clone_size: .
d_call: TRBD1
cdr3_aa: CASSQRTGLDQPQHF
cdr3_nt: TGTGCCAGCAGCCAGCGGACAGGGCTGGATCAGCCCCAGCATTTT

j_call: TRBJ1-6
v_call: TRBV4-2
clone_size: .
d_call: TRBD1
cdr3_aa: CASSQVYKGAGNSPLHF
cdr3_nt: TGTGCTAGCAGCCAAGTGTATAAGGGGGCTGGGAATTCACCCCTCCACTTT

j_call: TRBJ2-3
v_call: TRBV7-9
clone_size: few
d_call: TRBD2
cdr3_aa: CASSSAGLAADTQYF
cdr3_nt: TGTGCCAGCAGCTCAGCGGGACTAGCCGCAGATACGCAGTATTTT

j_call: TRBJ2-1
v_call: TRBV6-6
clone_size: .
d_call: .
cdr3_aa: CASTKKRVQFF
cdr3_nt: TGTGCCAGCACTAAAAAGCGAGTTCAGTTCTTC

j_call: TRBJ2-5
v_call: TRBV25-1
clone_size: .
d_call: TRBD1
cdr3_aa: CASRRTGIETQYF
cdr3_nt: TGTGCCAGCAGAAGGACAGGGATAGAGACCCAGTACTTC

j_call: TRBJ2-3
v_call: TRBV19
clone_size: once
d_call: TRBD1
cdr3_aa: CASSSPGQGSNTQYF
cdr3_nt: TGTGCCAGTAGTAGTCCGGGACAGGGATCGAATACGCAGTATTTT

j_call: TRBJ1-1
v_call: TRBV18
clone_size: .
d_call: .
cdr3_aa: CASCLGGNTEAFF
cdr3_nt: TGTGCCAGCTGTTTAGGGGGGAACACTGAAGCTTTCTTT

j_call: TRBJ1-5
v_call: TRBV19
clone_size: .
d_call: .
cdr3_aa: CASSIGGKNQPQHF
cdr3_nt: TGTGCCAGTAGTATCGGGGGGAAAAATCAGCCCCAGCATTTT

j_call: TRBJ1-1
v_call: TRBV28
clone_size: .
d_call: TRBD1
cdr3_aa: CAIGRGTGVNTEAFF
cdr3_nt: TGTGCCATCGGAAGGGGGACAGGGGTAAACACTGAAGCTTTCTTT